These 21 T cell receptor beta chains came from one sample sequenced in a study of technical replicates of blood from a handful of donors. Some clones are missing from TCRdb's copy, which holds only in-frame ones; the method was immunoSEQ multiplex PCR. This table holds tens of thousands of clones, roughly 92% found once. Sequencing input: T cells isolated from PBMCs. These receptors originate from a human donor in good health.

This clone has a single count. The CDR3 sequence is CASSSAPGQGWEANYGYTF. The CDR3 DNA is TGTGCCAGCAGCTCCGCTCCAGGACAGGGTTGGGAAGCTAACTATGGCTACACCTTC. J is TRBJ1-2 and V is TRBV5-5; 8 bases agree with TRBD1. Germline loops: CDR1 SGHKS, CDR2 YYEKEE (reference sequence). Trimming cost V 3 bases and J 0 bases; bases outside gene matches: 16. This CDR3 contains 19 residues.

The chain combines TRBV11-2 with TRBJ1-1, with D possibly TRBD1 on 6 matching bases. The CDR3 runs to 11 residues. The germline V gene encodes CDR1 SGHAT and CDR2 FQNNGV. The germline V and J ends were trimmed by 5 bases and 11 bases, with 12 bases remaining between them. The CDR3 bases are TGTGCCAGCAGCCCAACAAGGGGGGCTTTCTTT. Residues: CASSPTRGAFF.

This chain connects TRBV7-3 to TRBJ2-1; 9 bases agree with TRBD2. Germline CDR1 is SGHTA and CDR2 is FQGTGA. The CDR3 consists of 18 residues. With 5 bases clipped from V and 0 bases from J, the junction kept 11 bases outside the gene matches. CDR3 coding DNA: TGTGCCAGCAGCCGCCGGGCGGGGGGGCCCCCCTCCTACAATGAGCAGTTCTTC. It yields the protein CASSRRAGGPPSYNEQFF.

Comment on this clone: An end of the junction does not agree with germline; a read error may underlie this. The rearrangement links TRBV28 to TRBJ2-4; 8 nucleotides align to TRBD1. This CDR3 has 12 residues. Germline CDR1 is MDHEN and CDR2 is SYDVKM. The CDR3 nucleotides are TGTGCCAGCACCCACCGACAGGGGAGAGTCCACTTC. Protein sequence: CASTHRQGRVHF.

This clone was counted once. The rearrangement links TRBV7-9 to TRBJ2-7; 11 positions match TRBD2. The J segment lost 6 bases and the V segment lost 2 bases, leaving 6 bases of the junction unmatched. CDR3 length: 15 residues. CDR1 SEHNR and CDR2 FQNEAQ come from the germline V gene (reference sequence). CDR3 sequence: CASSLSLGTSGEQYF. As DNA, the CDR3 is TGTGCCAGCAGCTTATCACTCGGGACTAGCGGCGAGCAGTACTTC.

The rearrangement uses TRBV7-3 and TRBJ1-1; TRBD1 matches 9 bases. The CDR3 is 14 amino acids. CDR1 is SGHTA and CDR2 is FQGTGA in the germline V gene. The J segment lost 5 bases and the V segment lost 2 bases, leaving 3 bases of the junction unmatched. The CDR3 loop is CASSLVGQGTEAFF. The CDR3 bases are TGTGCCAGCAGCTTAGTAGGACAGGGGACTGAAGCTTTCTTT.

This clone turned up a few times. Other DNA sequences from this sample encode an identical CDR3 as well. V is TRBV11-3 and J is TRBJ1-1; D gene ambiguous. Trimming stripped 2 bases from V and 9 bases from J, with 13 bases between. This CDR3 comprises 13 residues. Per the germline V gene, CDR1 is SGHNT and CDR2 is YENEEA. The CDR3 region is CASSLNFGEKAFF. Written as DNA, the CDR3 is TGTGCCAGCAGCTTAAATTTTGGGGAGAAAGCTTTCTTT.

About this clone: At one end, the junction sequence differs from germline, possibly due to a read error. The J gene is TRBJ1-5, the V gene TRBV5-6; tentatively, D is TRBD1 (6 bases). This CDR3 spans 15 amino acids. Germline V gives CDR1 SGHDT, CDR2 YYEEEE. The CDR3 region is CASTLGLGAGQPQHF. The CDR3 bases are TGTGCCAGCACCTTGGGGCTGGGGGCCGGTCAGCCCCAGCATTTT.

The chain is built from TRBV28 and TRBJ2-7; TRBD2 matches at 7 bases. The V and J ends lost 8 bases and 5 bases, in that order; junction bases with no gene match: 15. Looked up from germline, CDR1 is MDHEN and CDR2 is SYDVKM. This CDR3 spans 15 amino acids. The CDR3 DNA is TGTGCCAGCTCTCCCGGGCGGGGGACTTCCCACGAGCAGTACTTC. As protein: CASSPGRGTSHEQYF.

CDR3 region: CASSYRLGTGVSPLHF. The DNA of the CDR3 is TGTGCCAGCAGTTACCGCCTGGGGACAGGAGTTTCACCCCTCCACTTT. V usage is TRBV6-5 and J usage is TRBJ1-6, with 8 positions matching TRBD1. V trimming: 2 bases; J trimming: 9 bases; junction bases outside the gene matches: 9. Germline V gives CDR1 MNHEY, CDR2 SVGAGI. This CDR3 is built from 16 residues.

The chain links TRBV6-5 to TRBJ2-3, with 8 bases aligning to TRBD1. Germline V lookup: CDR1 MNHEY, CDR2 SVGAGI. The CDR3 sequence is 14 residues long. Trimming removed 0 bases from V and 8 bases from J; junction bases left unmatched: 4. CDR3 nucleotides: TGTGCCAGCAGTTACTCCAGGGGGCGGGGTACGCAGTATTTT. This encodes CASSYSRGRGTQYF.

The CDR3 bases are TGTGCCAGCAGCTTAGCCGGCGGCCCAGTTTGGGAGACCCAGTACTTC. The encoded protein is CASSLAGGPVWETQYF. The V and J genes are TRBV7-9 and TRBJ2-5; no reliable D call. This CDR3 has 16 residues. Trimming stripped 0 bases from V and 5 bases from J, with 16 bases between. CDR1 SEHNR and CDR2 FQNEAQ come from the germline V gene (reference sequence).

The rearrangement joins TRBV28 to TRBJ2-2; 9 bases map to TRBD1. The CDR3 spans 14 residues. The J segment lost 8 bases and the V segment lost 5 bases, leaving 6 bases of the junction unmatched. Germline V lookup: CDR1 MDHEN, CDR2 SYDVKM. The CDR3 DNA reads TGTGCCAGCAGTCCTCCGGGACAGGGAGGGGAGCTGTTTTTT. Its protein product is CASSPPGQGGELFF.

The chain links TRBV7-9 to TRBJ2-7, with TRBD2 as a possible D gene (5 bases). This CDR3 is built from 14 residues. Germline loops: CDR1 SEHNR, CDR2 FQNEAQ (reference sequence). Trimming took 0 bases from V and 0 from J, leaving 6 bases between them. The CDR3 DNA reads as TGTGCCAGCAGCTTAGCAGGGAGCTCCTACGAGCAGTACTTC. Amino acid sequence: CASSLAGSSYEQYF.

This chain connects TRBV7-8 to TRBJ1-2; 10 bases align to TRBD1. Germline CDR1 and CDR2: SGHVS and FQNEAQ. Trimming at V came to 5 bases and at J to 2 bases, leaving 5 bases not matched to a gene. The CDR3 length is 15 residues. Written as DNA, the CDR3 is TGTGCCAGCAGCAGTGACAGGGGGCGAAACTATGGCTACACCTTC. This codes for CASSSDRGRNYGYTF.

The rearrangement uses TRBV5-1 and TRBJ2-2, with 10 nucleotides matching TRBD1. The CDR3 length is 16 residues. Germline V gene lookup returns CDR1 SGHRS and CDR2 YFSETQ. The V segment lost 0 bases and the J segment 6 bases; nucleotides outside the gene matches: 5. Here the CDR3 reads CASSLAGTGVPGELFF. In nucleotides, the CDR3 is TGCGCCAGCAGCTTGGCCGGGACAGGGGTTCCCGGGGAGCTGTTTTTT.

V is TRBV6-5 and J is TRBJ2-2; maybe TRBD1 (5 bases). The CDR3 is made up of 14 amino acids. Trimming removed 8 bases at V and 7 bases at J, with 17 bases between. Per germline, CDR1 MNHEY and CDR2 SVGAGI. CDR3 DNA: TGTGCCAGCTCCAGGGATAGGTGGAGCGGGGAGCTGTTTTTT. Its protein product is CASSRDRWSGELFF.

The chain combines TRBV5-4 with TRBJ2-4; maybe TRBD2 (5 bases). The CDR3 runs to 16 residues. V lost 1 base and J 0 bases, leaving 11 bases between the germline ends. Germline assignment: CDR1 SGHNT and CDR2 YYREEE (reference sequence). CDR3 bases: TGTGCCAGCAGCTTGCCGGGGTCCCTAGCCAAAAACATTCAGTACTTC. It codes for CASSLPGSLAKNIQYF.

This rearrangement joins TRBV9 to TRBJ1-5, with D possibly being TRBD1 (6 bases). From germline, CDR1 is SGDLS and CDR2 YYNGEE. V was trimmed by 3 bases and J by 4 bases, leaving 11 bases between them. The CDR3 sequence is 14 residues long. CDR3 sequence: CASSATGHNQPQHF. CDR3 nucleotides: TGTGCCAGCAGCGCTACAGGGCATAATCAGCCCCAGCATTTT.

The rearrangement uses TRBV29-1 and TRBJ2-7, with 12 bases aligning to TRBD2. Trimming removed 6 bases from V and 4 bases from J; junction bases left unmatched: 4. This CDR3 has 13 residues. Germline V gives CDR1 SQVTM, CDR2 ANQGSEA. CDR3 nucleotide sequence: TGCAGCGTAACCGGGACTAGCGGGTACGAGCAGTACTTC. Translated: CSVTGTSGYEQYF.

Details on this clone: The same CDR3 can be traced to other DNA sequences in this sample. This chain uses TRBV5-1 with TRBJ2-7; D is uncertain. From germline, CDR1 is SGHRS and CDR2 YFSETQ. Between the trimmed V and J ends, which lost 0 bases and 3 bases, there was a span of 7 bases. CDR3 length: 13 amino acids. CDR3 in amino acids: CASSLVPGYEQYF. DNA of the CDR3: TGCGCCAGCAGCTTGGTTCCGGGCTACGAGCAGTACTTC.